This T cell receptor (beta chain) came from a study of blood T cell repertoires in COVID-19. Study details: Sources were T cells, B-cell-depleted T cells, or PBMCs; the material itself was cDNA or gDNA.

Original processing notes: Reference gene primer amplification gave estimated nucleated cell counts. Sequencing used immunoSEQ multiplex PCR; TCRdb keeps in-frame clones, though not all of them. V, J and clone size derive from that table, while D and trimming were established from the DNA sequence. The sample carries approximately 270,000 clones, just under 90% recorded once. The CDR3 contains 17 residues. Germline lookup yields CDR1 ENHRY and CDR2 SYGVKD. Germline trimming cut 6 bases from V and 2 bases from J; bases unmatched to any gene: 8. Everyone who took part was about 18 to 90 years old, and they came from about 25 US areas. Cohort 3 donors were reported recovered after two negative PCRs, clearance, or symptom resolution.

This chain connects TRBV10-3 to TRBJ2-3; 13 bases are shared with TRBD2. The sequenced sample was PBMCs or T cells enriched from blood (not recorded which). The sequence derives from an older woman who had recovered from COVID-19. In DNA, the CDR3 is TGTGCCATCAGGGAAAGACTAGCGGGGGGTCCCACAGATACGCAGTATTTT. Its translation: CAIRERLAGGPTDTQYF.